This TCR beta chain was retrieved from a study of cytomegalovirus exposure and HLA in healthy donors. Worth noting for this clone: What it binds is not known.

Trimming took off 4 bases at V and 6 bases at J, with 9 bases between the two ends. Germline V CDR1 and CDR2: LNHNV, YYDKDF (reference sequence). The CDR3 spans 12 residues. Points from the study as a whole: The only immune exposure information that was available was CMV serostatus. Per a prior analysis, the majority of TCR beta V segments were productive roughly 87% or roughly 30% of the time.

Both 60 Vbeta primers and 13 Jbeta primers went into the PCR. Profiled with immunoSEQ multiplex PCR; TCRdb holds only in-frame clones, not every one. The sample yields roughly 100,000 clones, around 76% seen once. The sample was PBMCs. The sequence was collected from a man between 40 and 49 years old in good health and CMV-seropositive. This chain links TRBV15 with TRBJ1-2, with D uncertain. This CDR3 is CATSMGENGYTF. CDR3 in DNA: TGTGCCACCAGCATGGGAGAGAATGGCTACACCTTC.